The rows below give T cell receptor beta chains drawn from one sample of a study of radiation and T cells in renal cell carcinoma. Sequenced by immunoSEQ multiplex PCR; TCRdb stores in-frame clones only, minus some. The table shows 95,000 to 150,000 clones, with around 82% occurring only once. Source: blood, taken from a patient whose treatment included radiotherapy and nephrectomy. These receptors originate from a man aged 45 to 65 with renal cell carcinoma. The CDR3 runs from the conserved cysteine through the conserved F or W. Each record gives: V gene, CDR3 length, clone size, J gene, D gene, CDR3 DNA, CDR3 protein. A D gene is named only where the DNA matches it firmly. The size field is filled for only some rows; it gives once, few, many or a size class.

TRBV7-2	14	.	TRBJ2-5	TRBD2	TGTGCCAGCAGCCGACGGACTAGCGAAGAGACCCAGTACTTC	CASSRRTSEETQYF
TRBV5-1	13	.	TRBJ1-2	.	TGCGCCAGCAGCTTGGTCCGGGGGGATCGCTACACCTTC	CASSLVRGDRYTF
TRBV7-8	16	.	TRBJ2-3	.	TGTGCCAGCAGCTTGAGGGTAGCCGGAGACGAAGATACGCAGTATTTT	CASSLRVAGDEDTQYF
TRBV9	12	once	TRBJ1-5	.	TGTGCCACAGGGGATGGCAATCAGCCCCAGCATTTT	CATGDGNQPQHF
TRBV28	14	.	TRBJ1-4	.	TGTGCCAGCTCCGAGGGGCATTTGGAGGAAAAACTGTTTTTT	CASSEGHLEEKLFF
TRBV5-1	15	.	TRBJ2-2	.	TGCGCCAGCAGCTTGGTACTAGTTGGCACCGGGGAGCTGTTTTTT	CASSLVLVGTGELFF
TRBV5-1	16	.	TRBJ2-5	.	TGCGCCAGCAGCTTGGCCAATTCCGGCGGACAAGAGACCCAGTACTTC	CASSLANSGGQETQYF
TRBV19	18	once	TRBJ2-2	TRBD2	TGTGCCAGTTCAACGGGACTAGCGGGAGGGCCGGTCACCGGGGAGCTGTTTTTT	CASSTGLAGGPVTGELFF
TRBV5-1	15	.	TRBJ2-5	TRBD2	TGCGCCAGCAGCTTGGTGCCTAGCGGGGAAGAGACCCAGTACTTC	CASSLVPSGEETQYF
TRBV27	12	.	TRBJ2-7	.	TGTGCCAGCAGTCAATCCGGGGTCGTGCAGTACTTC	CASSQSGVVQYF
TRBV29-1	12	.	TRBJ2-5	.	TGCAGCGCGACTATAGGCGCGGAGACCCAGTACTTC	CSATIGAETQYF
TRBV6-1	15	.	TRBJ2-1	.	TGTGCCAGCAGGGTCAGGCAGGTCTCCTACAATGAGCAGTTCTTC	CASRVRQVSYNEQFF
TRBV5-4	14	.	TRBJ2-3	.	TGTGCCAGCAGACCCGGGGTGACCGGAGATACGCAGTATTTT	CASRPGVTGDTQYF
TRBV18	16	.	TRBJ1-5	TRBD1	TGTGCCAGCTCACAAGCGGGGGACAGGAGCAATCAGCCCCAGCATTTT	CASSQAGDRSNQPQHF
TRBV4-2	16	many	TRBJ2-5	TRBD2	TGTGCCAGCAGCCAAGATGAATCGGGGGGGGCAGAGACCCAGTACTTC	CASSQDESGGAETQYF
TRBV15	15	.	TRBJ1-4	TRBD1	TGTGCCACCAGCATATCAGGGGGCGTCAGTGAAAAACTGTTTTTT	CATSISGGVSEKLFF
TRBV7-3	15	.	TRBJ2-5	.	TGTGCCAGCAGCTTGGGCATGGGGTACGAAGAGACCCAGTACTTC	CASSLGMGYEETQYF
TRBV4-1	14	.	TRBJ2-2	TRBD1	TGCGCCAGCGCCCTGGGACAGCTCACCGGGGAGCTGTTTTTT	CASALGQLTGELFF
TRBV29-1	18	.	TRBJ2-3	TRBD2	TGCAGCGTTGTTTCGCAGCGGGAGGGGGTGAGGGGCGGCCATACGCAGTATTTT	CSVVSQREGVRGGHTQYF
TRBV5-1	13	.	TRBJ2-3	TRBD1	TGCGCCAGCGGGACAGGGGAAGGAGATACGCAGTATTTT	CASGTGEGDTQYF
TRBV25-1	15	.	TRBJ2-3	.	TGTGCCAGCAGTCCTAGTGGGCGCGGCACAGATACGCAGTATTTT	CASSPSGRGTDTQYF
TRBV6-6	15	.	TRBJ1-2	.	TGTGCCAGCAGGCGCCGTGAGGTCCCTAACTATGGCTACACCTTC	CASRRREVPNYGYTF
TRBV7-2	14	.	TRBJ2-3	TRBD2	TGTGCCAGCAGCCGACTAGCCCTCACAGATACGCAGTATTTT	CASSRLALTDTQYF
TRBV10-1	15	.	TRBJ1-3	.	TGCGCCAGCAGTACAGCAGGGGAGAATGGAAACACCATATATTTT	CASSTAGENGNTIYF
TRBV9	13	.	TRBJ2-2	.	TGTGCCAGCAGCGTAGGTAACACCGGGGAGCTGTTTTTT	CASSVGNTGELFF
TRBV13	11	.	TRBJ1-1	.	TGTGCCAGCAGCTCGACATCTGAAGCTTTCTTT	CASSSTSEAFF
TRBV2	17	.	TRBJ1-4	.	TGTGCCAGCAGTGAAAATCCACCCGGACTTTCGGGTGAAAAACTGTTTTTT	CASSENPPGLSGEKLFF
TRBV29-1	13	.	TRBJ2-1	TRBD1	TGCAGTGGGACAGGGCTCAGGTACAATGAGCAGTTCTTC	CSGTGLRYNEQFF
TRBV4-1	13	few	TRBJ1-1	.	TGCGCCAGCAGCCAAGATACGAACACTGAAGCTTTCTTT	CASSQDTNTEAFF
TRBV6-4	17	.	TRBJ2-3	.	TGTGCCAGCAGTAGGAGGAAGGACAGCTCTAGCACAGATACGCAGTATTTT	CASSRRKDSSSTDTQYF
TRBV4-1	16	few	TRBJ2-6	.	TGCGCCAGCCGCCAAGGAATGGGCTCTGGGGCCAACGTCCTGACTTTC	CASRQGMGSGANVLTF
TRBV4-2	14	.	TRBJ1-2	.	TGTGCCAGCAGCCAAGATGGCCCGAGCTATGGCTACACCTTC	CASSQDGPSYGYTF
TRBV30	14	.	TRBJ2-5	.	TGTGCCTGGAGTGTACTGGGAGCAAGGGAGACCCAGTACTTC	CAWSVLGARETQYF
TRBV7-9	16	.	TRBJ1-2	TRBD1	TGTGCCAGCAGCTTGGAATGGGACAGGAAGGGAGATGGCTACACCTTC	CASSLEWDRKGDGYTF
TRBV30	15	few	TRBJ1-1	TRBD1	TGTGCCTGGAGTGTCCGGACAGGGGGAAACACTGAAGCTTTCTTT	CAWSVRTGGNTEAFF
TRBV5-6	12	.	TRBJ1-2	.	TGTGCCAGCAGCTCCTACGGGGGGGGCTACACCTTC	CASSSYGGGYTF
TRBV21-1	17	.	TRBJ2-7	.	TGTGCCAGCAGCAAAGTCTACGACAGGGGCGGCTCCTACGAGCAGTACTTC	CASSKVYDRGGSYEQYF
TRBV18	12	.	TRBJ2-3	.	TGTGCCAGCTCACCAACTGGAGATACGCAGTATTTT	CASSPTGDTQYF